A selection of T cell receptor beta chains follows, all from one sample in a study of cytomegalovirus exposure and HLA in healthy donors. The method was immunoSEQ multiplex PCR; TCRdb's version includes in-frame clones alone and lacks a portion of them. The table records approximately 210,000 clones, about 82% of them present only once. Sequenced input: PBMCs. These receptors came from a woman younger than 30 in good health and CMV-seronegative. Both conserved end residues are trimmed from each CDR3. A D gene is named only where the DNA matches it firmly.

v_call	j_call	d_call	cdr3_length	cdr3_aa
TRBV7-9	TRBJ1-1	-	13	ASSLAGGHNTEAF
TRBV9	TRBJ1-6	-	11	ASSEGDASPLH
TRBV11-3	TRBJ2-3	TRBD2	15	ASSLVVTSGGTDTQY
TRBV11-1	TRBJ2-7	-	13	ASSLGLVNLPEQY
TRBV6-5	TRBJ2-1	TRBD2	13	ASSRTSGNYNEQF
TRBV7-9	TRBJ2-7	TRBD1	14	ATPRDRPGASYEQY
TRBV19	TRBJ1-1	-	10	ASSRQNTEAF
TRBV5-1	TRBJ1-1	-	11	ASSLTGITEAF
TRBV6-1	TRBJ1-5	TRBD1	13	ASSLGTGYNQPQH
TRBV6-1	TRBJ1-1	-	10	ASKYGQREAF
TRBV5-1	TRBJ1-6	TRBD1	13	ASSSFPGQGDPLH
TRBV5-4	TRBJ2-2	-	13	ASRKDSINTGELF
TRBV25-1	TRBJ2-1	TRBD1	13	ASRGDRGFVVEQF
TRBV27	TRBJ2-7	TRBD2	14	ASSGGLAGRRYEQY
TRBV28	TRBJ1-5	-	13	ASSLLQGINQPQH
TRBV6-5	TRBJ1-5	-	11	ASRRDYDRPQH
TRBV29-1	TRBJ2-7	TRBD1	12	SVDGTGVSSEQY
TRBV5-8	TRBJ1-5	TRBD1	15	ASSSGQGIFSNQPQH
TRBV29-1	TRBJ2-1	TRBD2	13	SVQGLAGGGNEQF
TRBV7-2	TRBJ2-7	TRBD2	13	ASGKSGLADYEQY
TRBV5-1	TRBJ2-3	TRBD2	14	ASSLGSGGFTDTQY
TRBV29-1	TRBJ1-1	-	10	SGLWRNTEAF
TRBV27	TRBJ2-6	TRBD1	14	ASSRQGNSGANVLT
TRBV25-1	TRBJ2-6	-	12	ASIGISGANVLT
TRBV5-4	TRBJ2-1	-	13	ASSPVGGTYNEQF
TRBV27	TRBJ2-7	-	8	ASGDYEQY
TRBV7-2	TRBJ2-5	TRBD2	13	ASSLARLAEETQY
TRBV19	TRBJ1-2	-	12	ASSIGTNNYGYT
TRBV9	TRBJ1-1	-	15	ASSVVPNRAGNTEAF
TRBV9	TRBJ1-2	-	13	ASSVATQGNYGYT
TRBV6-4	TRBJ1-1	-	12	ASTSSPGNTEAF
TRBV11-2	TRBJ2-7	-	11	ASSLERGYEQY
TRBV2	TRBJ1-1	TRBD1	14	ASSPGDRVGNTEAF